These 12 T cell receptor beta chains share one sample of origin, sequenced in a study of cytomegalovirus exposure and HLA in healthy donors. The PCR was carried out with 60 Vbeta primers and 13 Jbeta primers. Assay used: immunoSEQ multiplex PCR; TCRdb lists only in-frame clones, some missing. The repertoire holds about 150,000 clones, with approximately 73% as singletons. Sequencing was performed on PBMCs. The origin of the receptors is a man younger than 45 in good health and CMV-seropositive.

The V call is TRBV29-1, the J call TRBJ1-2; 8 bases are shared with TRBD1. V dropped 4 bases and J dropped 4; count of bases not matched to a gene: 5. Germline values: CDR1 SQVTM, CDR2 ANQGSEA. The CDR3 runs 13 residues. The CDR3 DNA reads TGCAGCGTTGGGTCAGGGGGCGTCTATGGCTACACCTTC. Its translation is CSVGSGGVYGYTF.

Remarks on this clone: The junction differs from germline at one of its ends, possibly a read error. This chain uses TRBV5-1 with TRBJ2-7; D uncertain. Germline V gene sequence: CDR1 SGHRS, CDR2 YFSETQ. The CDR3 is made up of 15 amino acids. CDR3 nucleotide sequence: TGCGCCAGCAGCTTTAGATCAGACTTCTCCTACGCGCAGTACTTC. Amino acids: CASSFRSDFSYAQYF. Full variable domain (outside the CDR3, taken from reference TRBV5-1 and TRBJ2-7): KAGVTQTPRYLIKTRGQQVTLSCSPISGHRSVSWYQQTPGQGLQFLFEYFSETQRNKGNFPGRFSGRQFSNSRSEMNVSTLELGDSALYLCASSFRSDFSYAQYFGPGTRLTVT.

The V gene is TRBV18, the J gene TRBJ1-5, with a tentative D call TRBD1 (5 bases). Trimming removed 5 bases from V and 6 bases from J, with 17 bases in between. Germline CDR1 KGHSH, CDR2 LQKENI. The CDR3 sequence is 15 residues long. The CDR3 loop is CASSGDRSLLQPQHF. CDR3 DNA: TGTGCCAGCTCAGGAGACAGAAGCTTACTTCAGCCCCAGCATTTT.

The CDR3 sequence: CSVGQDQETQYF. The CDR3 region has the DNA TGCAGCGTTGGACAAGATCAAGAGACCCAGTACTTC. The rearrangement links TRBV29-1 to TRBJ2-5; D unclear. Germline V gene sequence: CDR1 SQVTM, CDR2 ANQGSEA. Trimming removed 4 bases from V and 2 bases from J, with 8 bases in between. This CDR3 is built from 12 residues.

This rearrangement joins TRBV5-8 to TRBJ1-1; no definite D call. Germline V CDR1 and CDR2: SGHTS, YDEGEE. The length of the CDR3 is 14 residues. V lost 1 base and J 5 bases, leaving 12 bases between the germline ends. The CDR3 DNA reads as TGTGCCAGCAGCTTGTTATACGATCGGACTGAAGCTTTCTTT. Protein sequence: CASSLLYDRTEAFF.

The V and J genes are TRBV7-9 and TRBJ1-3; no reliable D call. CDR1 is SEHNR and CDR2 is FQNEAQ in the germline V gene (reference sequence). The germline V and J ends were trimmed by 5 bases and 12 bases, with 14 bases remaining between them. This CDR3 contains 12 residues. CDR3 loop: CASSPKNGDIYF. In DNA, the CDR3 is TGTGCCAGCAGCCCCAAGAACGGGGACATATATTTT.

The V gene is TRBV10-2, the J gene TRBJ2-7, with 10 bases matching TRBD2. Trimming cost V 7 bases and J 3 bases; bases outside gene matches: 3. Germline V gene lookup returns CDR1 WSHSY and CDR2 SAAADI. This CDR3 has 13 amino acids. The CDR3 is CASIRTSGYEQYF. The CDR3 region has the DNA TGCGCCAGCATCAGGACTAGCGGCTACGAGCAGTACTTC.

The CDR3 DNA is TGTGCCAGCAGCTTAGCTAGGACAGAGAACGTCTATGGCTACACCTTC. It is translated as CASSLARTENVYGYTF. This chain links TRBV7-9 with TRBJ1-2, with D possibly being TRBD1 (6 bases). CDR1 SEHNR and CDR2 FQNEAQ come from the germline V gene (reference sequence). The CDR3 length is 16 residues. Trimming stripped 0 bases from V and 4 bases from J, with 15 bases between.

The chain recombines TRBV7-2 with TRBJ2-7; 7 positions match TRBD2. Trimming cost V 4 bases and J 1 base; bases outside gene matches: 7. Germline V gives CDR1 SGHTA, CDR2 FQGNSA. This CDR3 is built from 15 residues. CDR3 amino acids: CASSSSVGRSYEQYF. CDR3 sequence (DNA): TGTGCCAGCAGCTCCTCTGTCGGGAGGTCCTACGAGCAGTACTTC.

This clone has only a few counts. The CDR3 region has the DNA TGTGCCAGCCTAGGGGGGGTAGCGGGAGAATTGGACCCCGGCTACGAGCAGTACTTC. It yields the protein CASLGGVAGELDPGYEQYF. The chain couples TRBV18 to TRBJ2-7; TRBD2 matches 9 bases. V shed 8 bases and J 3 bases; nucleotides not matched to a gene: 23. This CDR3 is 19 amino acids long. CDR1 and CDR2 from the germline V gene are KGHSH and LQKENI.

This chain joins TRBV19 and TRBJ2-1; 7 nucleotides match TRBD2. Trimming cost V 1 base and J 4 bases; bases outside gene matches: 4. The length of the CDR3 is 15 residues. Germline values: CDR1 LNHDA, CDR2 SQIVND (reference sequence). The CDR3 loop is CASSIGSSGYNEQFF. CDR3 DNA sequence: TGTGCCAGTAGTATAGGGTCTAGCGGATACAATGAGCAGTTCTTC.

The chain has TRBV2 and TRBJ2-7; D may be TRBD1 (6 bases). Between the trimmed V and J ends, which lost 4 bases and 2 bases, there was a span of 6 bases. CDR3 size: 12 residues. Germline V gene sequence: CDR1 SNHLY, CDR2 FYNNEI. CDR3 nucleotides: TGTGCCAGCAGTGGACAGGCCTACGAGCAGTACTTC. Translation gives CASSGQAYEQYF.